Each of the 15 T cell receptor beta chains below was sequenced from the same sample in a study of spatial heterogeneity in lung cancer. TCRdb ran MiXCR on the 5' RACE reads and lists one entry per CDR3 protein. This table holds about 75,000 distinct CDR3 sequences, approximately 12% found once. The time point was: sample taken at primary tumor resection. Unsorted samples of tumor, nontumor lung or frozen PBMC had their whole RNA sequenced. The sample here was PBMCs, taken at surgery. The receptor set was obtained from a male donor with early-stage non-small cell lung cancer.

This clonotype has at least ten counts. The chain employs TRBV25-1 and TRBJ2-2; maybe TRBD1 (5 bases). The germline V and J ends were trimmed by 6 bases and 1 base, with 9 bases remaining between them. The germline V gene has CDR1 MGHDK and CDR2 SYGVNS. The CDR3 totals 14 residues. CDR3 nucleotides: TGTGCCAGCAGGGACACCCGGAACACCGGGGAGCTGTTTTTT. Protein: CASRDTRNTGELFF.

In its sample, this clonotype was seen a few times. Germline is not matched at one junction end, which may reflect a read error. The chain combines TRBV2 with TRBJ2-3; either TRBD1 or TRBD2 may supply D (6 bases each). CDR3 length: 13 amino acids. Germline CDR1 is SNHLY and CDR2 is FYNNEI. As DNA, the CDR3 is TGTGCCACCAGTTGGGGGGCAGAAGATACGCAGTATTTT. This encodes CATSWGAEDTQYF.

This chain connects TRBV27 to TRBJ2-7, with no clear D. Germline V gene data show CDR1 as MNHEY and CDR2 as SMNVEV (reference sequence). CDR3 size: 15 residues. Between the trimmed V and J ends, which lost 0 bases and 0 bases, there was a span of 9 bases. The CDR3, as DNA: TGTGCCAGCAGTTTATCGGCGTTCAGCTCCTACGAGCAGTACTTC. Encoded protein: CASSLSAFSSYEQYF.

This rearrangement joins TRBV19 to TRBJ2-7, with a weak D call TRBD1 (5 bases). CDR3 length equals 15 residues. Trimming shortened V by 3 bases and J by 2 bases, and 14 bases separated the two germline ends. Germline values: CDR1 LNHDA, CDR2 SQIVND (reference sequence). CDR3 nucleotides: TGTGCCAGTAGTATCTCCGACAGCTCTCCCTACGAGCAGTACTTC. It is translated as CASSISDSSPYEQYF.

A few counts support this clonotype. This chain uses TRBV11-2 with TRBJ2-7; the match to TRBD2 covers 8 bases. Germline loops: CDR1 SGHAT, CDR2 FQNNGV. This CDR3 spans 14 amino acids. V dropped 4 bases and J dropped 2; count of bases not matched to a gene: 4. In nucleotides, the CDR3 is TGTGCCAGCAGCTCCCCGGGACTAGCCTACGAGCAGTACTTC. Translated, it gives CASSSPGLAYEQYF.

This clonotype was found a few times. V is TRBV29-1 and J is TRBJ2-6, with 7 bases matching TRBD1. Per germline, CDR1 SQVTM and CDR2 ANQGSEA. The ends lost 5 bases at V and 7 bases at J; junction bases unmatched: 5. The CDR3 consists of 13 residues. The CDR3 DNA reads TGCAGCGTTAAAGGGGGCTTTGCCAACGTCCTGACTTTC. Protein sequence: CSVKGGFANVLTF.

This chain uses TRBV6-1 with TRBJ2-1; 8 nucleotides align to TRBD2. This CDR3 contains 16 residues. Germline V gene data show CDR1 as MNHNS and CDR2 as SASEGT. The V gene end was trimmed by 6 bases and the J gene end by 5 bases; junction bases not matched to a gene: 12. The DNA for the CDR3 is TGTGCCAGCAGAGTAGAAGGGGGAGCGGGGGACAATGAGCAGTTCTTC. Translated: CASRVEGGAGDNEQFF.

This clonotype has at least ten counts. This chain connects TRBV6-6 to TRBJ2-7, with 7 positions matching TRBD1. This CDR3 has 14 amino acids. The ends lost 5 bases at V and 3 bases at J; junction bases unmatched: 7. Germline CDR1 reads MNHNY; CDR2 reads SVGAGI (reference sequence). CDR3 sequence (DNA): TGTGCCAGCAGTGAATCGGGACAGTTCTACGAGCAGTACTTC. Protein: CASSESGQFYEQYF.

This clonotype was recorded many times. The chain has TRBV14 and TRBJ2-1; D ambiguous. The CDR3 consists of 13 residues. The V gene lost 0 bases and the J gene lost 10 bases, with 10 bases spanning the gap. Germline CDR1 reads SGHDN; CDR2 reads FVKESK. The CDR3 region has the DNA TGTGCCAGCAGCCAAGAGATTGCGAGCGAGCAGTTCTTC. It translates to CASSQEIASEQFF.

This clonotype was seen a few times. The chain couples TRBV20-1 to TRBJ1-1; 8 nucleotides align to TRBD1. The CDR3 extends over 14 amino acids. The V and J ends lost 1 base and 5 bases, in that order; junction bases with no gene match: 6. The germline V gene has CDR1 DFQATT and CDR2 SNEGSKA (reference sequence). The CDR3 bases are TGCAGTGCTAGAGGGGTCGGACAGGGAACTGAAGCTTTCTTT. This codes for CSARGVGQGTEAFF.

V gene TRBV20-1 combines with J gene TRBJ2-5; 10 nucleotides line up with TRBD2. Germline loops: CDR1 DFQATT, CDR2 SNEGSKA (reference sequence). V gave up 0 bases and J gave up 5 bases; unmatched junction bases: 6. The CDR3 length is 15 residues. Here the CDR3 DNA reads TGCAGTGCTAGAGACTCTAGCGGGAGCCAGGAGACCCAGTACTTC. It specifies CSARDSSGSQETQYF.

This clonotype was detected only a few times. The chain recombines TRBV5-1 with TRBJ1-1; a weak D match, TRBD1 (6 bases). Germline V CDR1 and CDR2: SGHRS, YFSETQ. This CDR3 is 14 amino acids long. Trimming left V 3 bases short and J 4 bases short, with 13 bases between. CDR3 sequence (DNA): TGCGCCAGCAGCTCTATAACAGGGAGCACTGAAGCTTTCTTT. Protein: CASSSITGSTEAFF.

This clonotype was found many times. The chain uses TRBV9 and TRBJ1-4, with a possible D match to TRBD1 (5 bases). The germline CDR1 and CDR2 sequences are SGDLS and YYNGEE. Trimming stripped 5 bases from V and 8 bases from J, with 16 bases between. The CDR3 is 14 residues long. Here the CDR3 DNA reads TGTGCCAGCAGTAGGGAGGGGTTTTACGAAAAACTGTTTTTT. Its translation: CASSREGFYEKLFF.

The chain links TRBV7-3 to TRBJ2-5, with D perhaps given as TRBD1 or TRBD2 (6 bases each). The CDR3 is 14 amino acids. Germline V gives CDR1 SGHTA, CDR2 FQGTGA. The V end was cut by 5 bases, the J end by 2 bases, with 12 bases between. The DNA for the CDR3 is TGTGCCAGCAGCAAGGGGGGTAGTCAAGAGACCCAGTACTTC. Amino acids: CASSKGGSQETQYF. The full variable domain, completed using reference TRBV7-3 and TRBJ2-5, is GAGVSQTPSNKVTEKGKYVELRCDPISGHTALYWYRQSLGQGPEFLIYFQGTGAADDSGLPNDRFFAVRPEGSVSTLKIQRTERGDSAVYLCASSKGGSQETQYFGPGTRLLVL.

The chain recombines TRBV5-1 with TRBJ2-3; D not resolved. With 6 bases removed from V and 0 bases from J, the gap between germline ends came to 8 bases. Germline CDR1 is SGHRS and CDR2 is YFSETQ. CDR3 size: 13 residues. The CDR3 coding sequence is TGCGCCAGCACGCAAGACAGCACAGATACGCAGTATTTT. Its protein is CASTQDSTDTQYF.